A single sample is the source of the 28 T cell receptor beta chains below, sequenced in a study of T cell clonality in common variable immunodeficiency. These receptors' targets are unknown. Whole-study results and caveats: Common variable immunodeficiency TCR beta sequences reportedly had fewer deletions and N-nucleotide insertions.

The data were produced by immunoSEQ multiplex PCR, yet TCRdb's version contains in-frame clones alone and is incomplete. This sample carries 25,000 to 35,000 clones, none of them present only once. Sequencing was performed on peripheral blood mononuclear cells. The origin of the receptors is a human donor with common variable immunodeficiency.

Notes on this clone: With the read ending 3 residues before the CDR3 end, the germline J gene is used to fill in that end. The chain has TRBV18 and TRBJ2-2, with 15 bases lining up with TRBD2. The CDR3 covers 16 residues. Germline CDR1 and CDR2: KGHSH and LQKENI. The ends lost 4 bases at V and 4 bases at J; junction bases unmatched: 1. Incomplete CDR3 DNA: TGTGCCAGCTCACGGACTAGCGGGAGGGGCACCGGGGAG. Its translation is CASSRTSGRGTGE. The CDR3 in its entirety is CASSRTSGRGTGELFF.

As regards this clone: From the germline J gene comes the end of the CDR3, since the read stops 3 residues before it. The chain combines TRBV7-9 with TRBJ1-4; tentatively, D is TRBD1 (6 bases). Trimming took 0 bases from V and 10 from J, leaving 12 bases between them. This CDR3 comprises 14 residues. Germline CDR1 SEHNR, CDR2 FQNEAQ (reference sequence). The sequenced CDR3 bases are TGTGCCAGCAGCTTAGCGGGGGCTGAGGGAAAA. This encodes CASSLAGAEGK. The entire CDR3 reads CASSLAGAEGKLFF.

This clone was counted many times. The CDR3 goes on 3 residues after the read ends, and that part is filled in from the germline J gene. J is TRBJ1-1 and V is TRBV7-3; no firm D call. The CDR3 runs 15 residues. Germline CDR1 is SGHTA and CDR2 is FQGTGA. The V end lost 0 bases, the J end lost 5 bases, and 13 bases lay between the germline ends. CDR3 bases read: TGTGCCAGCAGCTTAACGGGGATCACGGGGACTGAA. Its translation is CASSLTGITGTE. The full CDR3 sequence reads CASSLTGITGTEAFF.

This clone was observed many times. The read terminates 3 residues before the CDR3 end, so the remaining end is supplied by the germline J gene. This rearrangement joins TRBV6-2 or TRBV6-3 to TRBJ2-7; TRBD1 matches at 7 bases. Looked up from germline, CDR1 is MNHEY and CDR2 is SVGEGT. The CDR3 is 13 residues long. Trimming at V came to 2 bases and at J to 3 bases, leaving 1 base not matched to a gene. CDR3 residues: CASSYGTDYEQYF. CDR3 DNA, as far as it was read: TGTGCCAGCAGTTACGGGACAGACTACGAG.

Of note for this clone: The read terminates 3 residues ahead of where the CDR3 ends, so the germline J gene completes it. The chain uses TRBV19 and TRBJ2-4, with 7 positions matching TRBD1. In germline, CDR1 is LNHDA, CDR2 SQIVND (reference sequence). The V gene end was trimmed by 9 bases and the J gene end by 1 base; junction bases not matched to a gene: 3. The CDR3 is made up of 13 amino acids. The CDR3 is CASTGVAKNIQYF. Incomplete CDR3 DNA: TGTGCCAGCACAGGGGTGGCCAAAAACATT.

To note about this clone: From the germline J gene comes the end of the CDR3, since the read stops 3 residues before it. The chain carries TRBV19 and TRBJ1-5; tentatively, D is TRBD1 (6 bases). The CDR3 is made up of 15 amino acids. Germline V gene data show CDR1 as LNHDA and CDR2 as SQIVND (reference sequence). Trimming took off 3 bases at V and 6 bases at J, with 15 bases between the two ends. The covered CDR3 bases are TGTGCCAGTAGTATGAAACAGGGATTAGGTCAGCCC. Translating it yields CASSMKQGLGQP. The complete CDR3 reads CASSMKQGLGQPQHF. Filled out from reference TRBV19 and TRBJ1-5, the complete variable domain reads DGGITQSPKYLFRKEGQNVTLSCEQNLNHDAMYWYRQDPGQGLRLIYYSQIVNDFQKGDIAEGYSVSREKKESFPLTVTSAQKNPTAFYLCASSMKQGLGQPQHFGDGTRLSIL.

CDR3 sequence: CSGGSTDTQYF. The sequenced part of the CDR3 DNA is TGCAGTGGCGGGAGCACAGATACG. This sequence joins TRBV20-1 and TRBJ2-3, with D possibly TRBD2 on 5 matching bases. The CDR3 extends 3 residues past the end of the read, so its final part is completed from the germline J gene. Trimming left V 7 bases short and J 0 bases short, with 5 bases between. The CDR3 consists of 11 residues. The germline V gene has CDR1 DFQATT and CDR2 SNEGSKA (reference sequence).

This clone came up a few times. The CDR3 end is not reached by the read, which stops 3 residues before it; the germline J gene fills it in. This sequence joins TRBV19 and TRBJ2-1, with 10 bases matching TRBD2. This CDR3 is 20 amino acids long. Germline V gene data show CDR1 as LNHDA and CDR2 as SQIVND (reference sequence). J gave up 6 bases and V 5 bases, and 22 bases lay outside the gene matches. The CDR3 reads CASSVPSGTSANRGGNEQFF. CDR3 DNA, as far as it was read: TGTGCCAGTAGTGTCCCTTCCGGGACTAGCGCTAACAGGGGAGGCAATGAG.

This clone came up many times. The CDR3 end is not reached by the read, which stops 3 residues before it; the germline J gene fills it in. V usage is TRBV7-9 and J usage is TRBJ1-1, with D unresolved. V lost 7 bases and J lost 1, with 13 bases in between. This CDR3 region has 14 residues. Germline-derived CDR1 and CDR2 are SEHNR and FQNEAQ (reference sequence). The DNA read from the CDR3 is TGTGCCAGCACCTCAGGCCCCGCGAACACTGAA. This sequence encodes CASTSGPANTE. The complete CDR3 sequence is CASTSGPANTEAFF.

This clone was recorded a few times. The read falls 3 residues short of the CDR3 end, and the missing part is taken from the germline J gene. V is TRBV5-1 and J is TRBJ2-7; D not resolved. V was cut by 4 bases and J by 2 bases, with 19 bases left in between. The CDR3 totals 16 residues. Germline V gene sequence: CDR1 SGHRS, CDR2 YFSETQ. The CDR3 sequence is CASSPGIVGSTYEQYF. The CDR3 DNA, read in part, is TGCGCCAGCAGCCCTGGCATCGTGGGCAGTACCTACGAG.

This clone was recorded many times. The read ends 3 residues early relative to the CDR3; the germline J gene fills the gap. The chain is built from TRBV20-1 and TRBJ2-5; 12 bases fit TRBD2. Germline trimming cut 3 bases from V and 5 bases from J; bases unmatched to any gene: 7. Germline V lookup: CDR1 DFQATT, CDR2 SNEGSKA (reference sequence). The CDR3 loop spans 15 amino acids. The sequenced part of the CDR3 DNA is TGCAGTGCTAGTTCTGGACTAGCGGGACCGGAGACC. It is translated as CSASSGLAGPET. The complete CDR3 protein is CSASSGLAGPETQYF.

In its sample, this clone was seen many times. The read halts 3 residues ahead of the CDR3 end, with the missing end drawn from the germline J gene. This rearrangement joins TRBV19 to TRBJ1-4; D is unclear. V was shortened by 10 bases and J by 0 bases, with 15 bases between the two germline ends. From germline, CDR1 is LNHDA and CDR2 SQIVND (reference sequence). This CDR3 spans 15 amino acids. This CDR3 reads CATSLGTATNEKLFF. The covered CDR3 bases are TGTGCCACAAGCCTAGGAACTGCAACTAATGAAAAA.

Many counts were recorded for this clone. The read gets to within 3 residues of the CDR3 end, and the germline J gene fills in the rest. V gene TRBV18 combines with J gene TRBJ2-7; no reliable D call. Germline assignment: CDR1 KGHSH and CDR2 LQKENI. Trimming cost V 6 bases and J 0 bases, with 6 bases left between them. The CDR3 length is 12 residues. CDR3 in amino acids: CASSLISYEQYF. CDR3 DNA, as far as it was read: TGTGCCAGCTCCCTTATCTCCTACGAG.

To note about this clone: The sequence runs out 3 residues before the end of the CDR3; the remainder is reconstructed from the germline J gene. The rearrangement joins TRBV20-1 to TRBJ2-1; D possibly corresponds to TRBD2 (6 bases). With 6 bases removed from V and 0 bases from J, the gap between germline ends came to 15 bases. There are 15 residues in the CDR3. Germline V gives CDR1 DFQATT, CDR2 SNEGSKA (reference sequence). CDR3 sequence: CSARSGSSSYNEQFF. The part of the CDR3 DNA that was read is TGCAGTGCCCGGAGCGGGTCGAGCTCCTACAATGAG.

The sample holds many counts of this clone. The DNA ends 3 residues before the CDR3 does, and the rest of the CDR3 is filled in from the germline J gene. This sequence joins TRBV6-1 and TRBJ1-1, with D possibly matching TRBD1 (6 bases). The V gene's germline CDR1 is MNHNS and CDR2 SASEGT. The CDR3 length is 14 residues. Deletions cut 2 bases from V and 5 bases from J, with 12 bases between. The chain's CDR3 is CASSERRQGTEAFF. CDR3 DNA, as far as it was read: TGTGCCAGCAGTGAACGACGGCAGGGGACTGAA.

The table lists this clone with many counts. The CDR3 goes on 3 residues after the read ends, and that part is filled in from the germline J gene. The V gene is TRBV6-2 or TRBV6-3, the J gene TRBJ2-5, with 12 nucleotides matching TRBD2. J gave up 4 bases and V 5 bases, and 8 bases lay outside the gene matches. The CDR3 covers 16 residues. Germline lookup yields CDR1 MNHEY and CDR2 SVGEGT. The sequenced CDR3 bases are TGTGCCAGCAGTGAGAGACTAGCGGGAGCGCTAGAGACC. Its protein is CASSERLAGALET. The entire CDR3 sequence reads CASSERLAGALETQYF.

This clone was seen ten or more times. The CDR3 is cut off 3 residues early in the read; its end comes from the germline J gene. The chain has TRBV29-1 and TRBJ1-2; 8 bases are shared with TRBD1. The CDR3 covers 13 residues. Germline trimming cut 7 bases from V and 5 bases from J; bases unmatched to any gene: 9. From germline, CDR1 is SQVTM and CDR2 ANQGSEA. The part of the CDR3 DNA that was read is TGCAGCGGTGGACAGGGCCGTGGGTATGGC. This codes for CSGGQGRGYG. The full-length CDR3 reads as CSGGQGRGYGYTF.

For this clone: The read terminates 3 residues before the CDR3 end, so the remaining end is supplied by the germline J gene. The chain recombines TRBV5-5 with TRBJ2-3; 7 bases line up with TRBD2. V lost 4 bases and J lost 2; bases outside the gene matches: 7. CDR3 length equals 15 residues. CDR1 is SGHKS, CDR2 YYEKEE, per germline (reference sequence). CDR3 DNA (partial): TGTGCCAGCAGCAATCGAGCGGGACCCACAGATACG. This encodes CASSNRAGPTDT. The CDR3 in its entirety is CASSNRAGPTDTQYF. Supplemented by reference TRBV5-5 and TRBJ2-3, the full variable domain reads DAGVTQSPTHLIKTRGQQVTLRCSPISGHKSVSWYQQVLGQGPQFIFQYYEKEERGRGNFPDRFSARQFPNYSSELNVNALLLGDSALYLCASSNRAGPTDTQYFGPGTRLTVL.

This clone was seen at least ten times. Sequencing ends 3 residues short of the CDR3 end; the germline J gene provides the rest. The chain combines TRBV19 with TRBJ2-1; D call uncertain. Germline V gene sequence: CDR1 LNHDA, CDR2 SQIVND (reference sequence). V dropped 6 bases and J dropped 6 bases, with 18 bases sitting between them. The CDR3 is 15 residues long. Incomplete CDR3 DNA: TGTGCCAGTAGCATAACCCCTCTTAGGGCCAATGAG. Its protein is CASSITPLRANE. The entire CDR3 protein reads CASSITPLRANEQFF.

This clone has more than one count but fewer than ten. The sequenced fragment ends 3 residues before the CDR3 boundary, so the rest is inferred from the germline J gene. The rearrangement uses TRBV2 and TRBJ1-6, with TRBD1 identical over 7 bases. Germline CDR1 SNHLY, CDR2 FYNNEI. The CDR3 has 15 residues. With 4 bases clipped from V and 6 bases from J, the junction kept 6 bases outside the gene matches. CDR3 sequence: CASSGQGFGNSPLHF. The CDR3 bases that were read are TGTGCCAGCAGTGGACAGGGCTTTGGTAATTCACCC.

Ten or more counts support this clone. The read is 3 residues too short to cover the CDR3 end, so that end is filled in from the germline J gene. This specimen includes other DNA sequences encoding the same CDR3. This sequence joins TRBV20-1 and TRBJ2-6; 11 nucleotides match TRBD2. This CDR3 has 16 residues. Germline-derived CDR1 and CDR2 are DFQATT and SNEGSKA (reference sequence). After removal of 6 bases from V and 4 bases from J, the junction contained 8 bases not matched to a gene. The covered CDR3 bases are TGCAGTGCAACCGGGACTAGCGGCTCGGGGGCCAACGTC. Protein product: CSATGTSGSGANV. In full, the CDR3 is CSATGTSGSGANVLTF.

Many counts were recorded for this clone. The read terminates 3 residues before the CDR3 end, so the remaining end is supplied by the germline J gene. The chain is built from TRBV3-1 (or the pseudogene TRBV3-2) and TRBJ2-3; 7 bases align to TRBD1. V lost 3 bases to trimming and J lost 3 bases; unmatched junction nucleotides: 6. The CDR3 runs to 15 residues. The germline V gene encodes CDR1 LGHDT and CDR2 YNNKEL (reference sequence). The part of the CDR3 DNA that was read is TGTGCCAGCAGCCAGACAGGGTGGGGTACAGATACG. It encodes CASSQTGWGTDT. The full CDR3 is CASSQTGWGTDTQYF.

Partial CDR3 DNA: TGTGCCAGCACTTCGGACAGGGGTTTCGGGAATTCACCC. It codes for CASTSDRGFGNSP. The CDR3, in full, reads CASTSDRGFGNSPLHF. The chain recombines TRBV2 with TRBJ1-6, with 9 nucleotides matching TRBD1. With the read ending 3 residues before the CDR3 end, the germline J gene is used to fill in that end. The V gene's germline CDR1 is SNHLY and CDR2 FYNNEI. This CDR3 contains 16 residues. J was trimmed by 7 bases and V by 7 bases; bases with no gene match: 11.

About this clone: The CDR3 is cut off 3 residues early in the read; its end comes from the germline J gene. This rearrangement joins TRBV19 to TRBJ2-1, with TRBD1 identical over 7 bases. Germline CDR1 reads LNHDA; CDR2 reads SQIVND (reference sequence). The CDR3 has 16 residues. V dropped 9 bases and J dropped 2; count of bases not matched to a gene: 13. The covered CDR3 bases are TGTGCCAGCTCCTCCCCCCCGGGGACAGCCTACAATGAG. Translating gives CASSSPPGTAYNE. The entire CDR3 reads CASSSPPGTAYNEQFF. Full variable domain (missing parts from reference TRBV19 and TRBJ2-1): DGGITQSPKYLFRKEGQNVTLSCEQNLNHDAMYWYRQDPGQGLRLIYYSQIVNDFQKGDIAEGYSVSREKKESFPLTVTSAQKNPTAFYLCASSSPPGTAYNEQFFGPGTRLTVL.

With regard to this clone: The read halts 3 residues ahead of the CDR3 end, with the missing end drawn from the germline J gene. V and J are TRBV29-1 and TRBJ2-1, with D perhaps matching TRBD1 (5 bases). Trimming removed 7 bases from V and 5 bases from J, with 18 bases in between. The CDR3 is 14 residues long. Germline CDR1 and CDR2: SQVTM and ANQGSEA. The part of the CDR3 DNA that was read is TGCAGCGGTGGTGTTCCAGGGTGGGACAATGAG. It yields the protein CSGGVPGWDNE. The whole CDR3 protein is CSGGVPGWDNEQFF.

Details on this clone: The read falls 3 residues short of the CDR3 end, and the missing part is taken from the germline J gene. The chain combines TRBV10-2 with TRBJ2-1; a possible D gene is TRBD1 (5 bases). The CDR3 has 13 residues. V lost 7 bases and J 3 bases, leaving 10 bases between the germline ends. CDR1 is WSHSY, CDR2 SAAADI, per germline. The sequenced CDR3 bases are TGCGCCAGCACTGATAGGGGCTACAATGAG. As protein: CASTDRGYNE. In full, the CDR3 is CASTDRGYNEQFF.

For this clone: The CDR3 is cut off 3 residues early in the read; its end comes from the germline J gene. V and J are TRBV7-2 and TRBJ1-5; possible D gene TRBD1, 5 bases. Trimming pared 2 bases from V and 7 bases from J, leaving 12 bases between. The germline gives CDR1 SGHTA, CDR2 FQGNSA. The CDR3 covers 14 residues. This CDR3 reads CASSLYGDYQPQHF. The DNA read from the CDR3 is TGTGCCAGCAGCTTATACGGGGACTACCAGCCC.

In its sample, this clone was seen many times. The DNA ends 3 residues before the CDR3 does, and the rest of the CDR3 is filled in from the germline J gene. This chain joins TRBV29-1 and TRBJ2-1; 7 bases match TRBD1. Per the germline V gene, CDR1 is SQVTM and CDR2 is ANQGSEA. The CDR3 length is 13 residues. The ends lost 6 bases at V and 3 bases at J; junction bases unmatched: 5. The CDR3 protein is CSVTGFFYNEQFF. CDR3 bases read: TGCAGCGTGACAGGGTTTTTCTACAATGAG.